One and the same sample provided the 9 T cell receptor beta chains below, sequenced in a study of blood T cells in healthy people across ages. The use of a sample-barcoded 5' primer and a J-beta primer mix characterized a second PCR of roughly 6 to 11 cycles. MiXCR was run by TCRdb on the 5' RACE reads, yielding one entry per CDR3 protein. The sample has 730,000 or so distinct CDR3 sequences, around 38% seen once; the top ten hold about 32%. Material for sequencing was blood. These TCRs come from an elderly man in good health.

About this clonotype itself: A much larger clone lies one base from this, so it may be a read error. This chain connects TRBV29-1 to TRBJ2-7; the match to TRBD1 covers 8 bases. The CDR3 has 11 residues. Per the germline V gene, CDR1 is SQVTM and CDR2 is ANQGSEA. V lost 8 bases and J lost 7; bases outside the gene matches: 7. CDR3 in amino acids: CSTRGLGEQYF. CDR3 DNA: TGCAGCACCAGGGGGCTAGGTGAGCAGTACTTC.

This clonotype was counted only a few times. The rearrangement uses TRBV20-1 and TRBJ2-5; no clear D gene. The CDR3 spans 10 residues. In germline, CDR1 is DFQATT, CDR2 SNEGSKA (reference sequence). With 2 bases removed from V and 11 bases from J, the gap between germline ends came to 9 bases. CDR3: CSARRAGQYF. In DNA, the CDR3 is TGCAGTGCTAGAAGAGCTGGGCAGTACTTC.

The chain links TRBV6-1 to TRBJ1-5, with D possibly being TRBD1 (5 bases). The length of the CDR3 is 14 residues. Germline V CDR1 and CDR2: MNHNS, SASEGT. Between the trimmed V and J ends, which lost 7 bases and 3 bases, there was a span of 13 bases. In DNA form, the CDR3 reads TGTGCCAGCACCGATGACAGATACAATCAGCCCCAGCATTTT. This sequence encodes CASTDDRYNQPQHF.

The chain employs TRBV4-2 and TRBJ2-3; a possible D gene is TRBD2 (5 bases). Germline V gene data show CDR1 as LGHNA and CDR2 as YNFKEQ. Trimming took off 0 bases at V and 5 bases at J, with 15 bases between the two ends. The CDR3 extends over 16 amino acids. CDR3 in DNA: TGTGCCAGCAGCCAAGATGGGGAGTCGCCCAGAGATACGCAGTATTTT. Translation: CASSQDGESPRDTQYF.

This chain uses TRBV9 with TRBJ2-5; D gene uncertain. Trimming took off 4 bases at V and 6 bases at J, with 13 bases between the two ends. CDR3 length: 13 residues. The germline V gene has CDR1 SGDLS and CDR2 YYNGEE. In DNA, the CDR3 is TGTGCCAGCAGCCCAGACCCTGGGAAGACCCAGTACTTC. Its protein product is CASSPDPGKTQYF.

This clonotype has at least ten counts. This chain links TRBV11-2 with TRBJ2-1; tentative D call: TRBD1 (6 bases). CDR3 length: 15 amino acids. The germline CDR1 and CDR2 sequences are SGHAT and FQNNGV. The V gene lost 5 bases and the J gene lost 5 bases, with 16 bases spanning the gap. CDR3 loop: CASSRTVFTNNEQFF. The CDR3 DNA follows: TGTGCCAGCAGCCGGACAGTTTTTACGAACAATGAGCAGTTCTTC. Full variable domain (missing parts from reference TRBV11-2 and TRBJ2-1): EAGVAQSPRYKIIEKRQSVAFWCNPISGHATLYWYQQILGQGPKLLIQFQNNGVVDDSQLPKDRFSAERLKGVDSTLKIQPAKLEDSAVYLCASSRTVFTNNEQFFGPGTRLTVL.

This clonotype was recorded a few times. V usage is TRBV9 and J usage is TRBJ2-5; D not resolved. V shed 3 bases and J shed 2 bases, with 11 bases lying between them. CDR1 is SGDLS and CDR2 is YYNGEE in the germline V gene. The CDR3 loop spans 14 amino acids. The CDR3 is CASSALGLQETQYF. The CDR3 nucleotides read TGTGCCAGCAGCGCCCTCGGTCTTCAAGAGACCCAGTACTTC.

The chain has TRBV29-1 and TRBJ2-3; D is perhaps TRBD1 (7 bases). The CDR3 has 13 amino acids. Germline V lookup: CDR1 SQVTM, CDR2 ANQGSEA. V lost 7 bases and J 5 bases, leaving 16 bases between the germline ends. CDR3 nucleotides: TGCAGCGCGGGCGGGCAGGGGGGAGATACGCAGTATTTT. This gives the protein CSAGGQGGDTQYF.

This clonotype was seen at least ten times. This chain uses TRBV14 with TRBJ2-7, with 10 bases identical to TRBD2. With 4 bases clipped from V and 6 bases from J, the junction kept 3 bases outside the gene matches. Germline V gene data show CDR1 as SGHDN and CDR2 as FVKESK. This CDR3 spans 13 amino acids. The DNA of the CDR3 is TGTGCCAGCAGCCTCCGACTAGCGGGCGAGCAGTACTTC. Translated: CASSLRLAGEQYF.